This TCR beta chain was identified during a study of early stage breast cancer tumors. Study-wide background: Invasive lobular carcinomas made up about 30% of the 12 ER+/PR+/HER2- tumors. Study-level findings and limits: Tumor and normal breast were distinguished via blood comparison in 14 of 16 patients.

Assay: immunoSEQ multiplex PCR; the TCRdb copy retains only in-frame clones and omits some. In the table there are approximately 33,000 clones, approximately 70% of which are singletons. This CDR3 contains 15 residues. V lost 5 bases and J lost 9; bases outside the gene matches: 12. Germline assignment: CDR1 LGHNT and CDR2 FRNRAP. This clone has a single count. The antigen is not known. The sequence was obtained from a person aged 35-55 years with breast cancer. This rearrangement joins TRBV12-5 to TRBJ2-1; TRBD1 matches at 8 bases. Input material: blood. CDR3 amino acids: CASGPSGTGIGEQFF. The CDR3 region has the DNA TGTGCTAGTGGTCCCTCCGGGACAGGTATAGGTGAGCAGTTCTTC. The whole variable domain, filled in from reference TRBV12-5 and TRBJ2-1, reads DARVTQTPRHKVTEMGQEVTMRCQPILGHNTVFWYRQTMMQGLELLAYFRNRAPLDDSGMPKDRFSAEMPDATLATLKIQPSEPRDSAVYFCASGPSGTGIGEQFFGPGTRLTVL.